The clone carrying this T cell receptor beta chain appeared once. No antigen is known for it. The sample originates from a study of lymphopenia after photon versus proton radiotherapy. Data came from immunoSEQ multiplex PCR; TCRdb stores just in-frame clones and leaves some out. The table has under 65,000 clones, roughly 83% seen once. Per germline, CDR1 SGHRS and CDR2 YFSETQ. Trimming took 0 bases from V and 3 from J, leaving 10 bases between them. CDR3 size: 14 residues. General study results and limits: Oligoclonal CD8+ Temra expansion after nadir drove photon patients' diversity drop.

This rearrangement joins TRBV5-1 to TRBJ2-7, with a tentative D call TRBD1 (6 bases). The sequenced sample was peripheral blood, obtained from a patient treated with proton-based radiotherapy. This clonotype was obtained from a man in his sixties with pancreatic cancer. The CDR3 is CASSLVRDNYEQYF. CDR3 bases: TGCGCCAGCAGCTTGGTCAGGGACAACTACGAGCAGTACTTC.